This T cell receptor beta chain was profiled in a study of beta chain features in type 1 diabetes. The investigators reverse transcribed all of the isolated RNA, so they sequenced expressed TCRB transcripts. Data came from immunoSEQ multiplex PCR; TCRdb stores just in-frame clones and leaves some out. The sample has 200,000 to 250,000 clones; more than 15% are singletons. Donors underwent one heparinised blood draw, 100 to 150 mL on average. By way of CD45RO/CCR7/CD25/CD127/CD95/CD27, the CD4+ regulatory, stem cell-like memory, central memory and naive cells were sorted. About this clone: Its antigen is still unknown.

General study points: Patients with type 1 diabetes showed fewer VDJ junction insertions and more deletions. There was a moderate but significant shortening of TCRB CDR3s in all four CD4+ subsets of Type 1 diabetes patients. Across patients, naive, central memory and Treg TCRB repertoires exhibited apparently greater similarity than was observed across healthy donors.

Sequenced: naive CD4+ T cells from blood. The receptor's source is a man aged 25-40 years with type 1 diabetes.

This CDR3 is CASREREAAYEQYF. CDR3 bases: TGTGCCAGCCGCGAGCGGGAGGCAGCTTACGAGCAGTACTTC. The J gene is TRBJ2-7, the V gene TRBV7-2, with TRBD2 identical over 9 bases. The CDR3 covers 14 residues. The V gene's germline CDR1 is SGHTA and CDR2 FQGNSA. The V segment lost 8 bases and the J segment 4 bases; nucleotides outside the gene matches: 9.